A selection of T cell receptor beta chains follows, all from one sample in a study of metastatic and nonmetastatic thyroid tumors. TCRdb re-called the PCR reads via MiXCR. The sample lists tens of thousands of clones; about a sixth were seen once. The sequenced material came from blood. The receptors originated from a female donor with papillary thyroid cancer or a benign thyroid nodule (not recorded which). Some clones in this sample may be carry-over from other donors' samples. CDR3s include the opening cysteine and the closing phenylalanine or tryptophan. D genes are given only for firm matches. Clone size, where shown, is once, few, many, or a class for clones that have expanded.

d_call	v_call	j_call	clone_size	cdr3_nt	cdr3_aa
NA	TRBV6-2/TRBV6-3	TRBJ1-1	many	TGTGCCAGCAGTCCGTGGGGTATGAACACTGAAGCTTTCTTT	CASSPWGMNTEAFF
NA	TRBV12-3/TRBV12-4	TRBJ1-6	few	TGTGCCAGCAGTTTAGGACTGTCGAGCTCCTATAATTCACCCCTCCACTTT	CASSLGLSSSYNSPLHF
TRBD2	TRBV30	TRBJ2-1	many	TGTGCCTGGACGGGACTAGGGACGGGTGAGCAGTTCTTC	CAWTGLGTGEQFF
NA	TRBV3-1	TRBJ1-4	many	TGTGCCAGCAGCCTATGGACAGAAAATAATGATAAACTGTTTTTT	CASSLWTENNDKLFF
TRBD2	TRBV24-1	TRBJ2-1	many	TGTGCCACCAGTCCAAACCCTGCTAGCGGGGACTCCTACAATGAGCAGTTCTTC	CATSPNPASGDSYNEQFF
TRBD1	TRBV28	TRBJ1-6	medium-sized	TGTGCCAGCAGCACCTTTGGACAGGGGCCTTATAATTCACCCCTCCACTTT	CASSTFGQGPYNSPLHF
NA	TRBV2	TRBJ2-1	NA	TGTTCCAGCAGCGACACATGGGTCAATGAGCAGTTCTTC	CSSSDTWVNEQFF
NA	TRBV6-5	TRBJ2-7	NA	TGTGCCAGCAGTTGGCTAGTGGGTAGGGTCTACGAGCAGTACTTC	CASSWLVGRVYEQYF
NA	TRBV6-1	TRBJ2-3	many	TGTGCCAGCATCGCCCGTGAGGATCGCACAGATACGCAGTATTTT	CASIAREDRTDTQYF
NA	TRBV6-1	TRBJ2-1	few	TGTGCCAGCATTTATATAGCAGTGCCCTACAATGAGCAGTTCTTC	CASIYIAVPYNEQFF
NA	TRBV6-1	TRBJ2-7	many	TGTGCCAGCAGTGAAGCGGGCTCTGAGGGGTACGAGCAGTACTTC	CASSEAGSEGYEQYF
NA	TRBV28	TRBJ1-4	many	TGTGCCAGCAGTCTAAATCTCAGGGGAACGGAAAAACTGTTTTTT	CASSLNLRGTEKLFF
NA	TRBV12-3/TRBV12-4	TRBJ1-2	many	TGTGCCAGCAGTTGGACGACGGGGTTCTATGGCTACACCTTC	CASSWTTGFYGYTF
NA	TRBV28	TRBJ1-3	few	TGTGCCAGCGCCTCGCCCGGGGGTAGCTCTGGAAACACCATATATTTT	CASASPGGSSGNTIYF
NA	TRBV19	TRBJ1-5	few	TGTGCCAGTAGTACCACTTGGGACATAAATCAGCCCCAGCATTTT	CASSTTWDINQPQHF
NA	TRBV12-3/TRBV12-4	TRBJ2-7	NA	TGTGCCAGCAGTTTAAGGTCCAACTACGAGCAGTACTTC	CASSLRSNYEQYF
NA	TRBV6-5	TRBJ1-1	NA	TGTGCCAGCAGTTCCTTGGGGTCGAAGTACACTGAAGCTTTCTTT	CASSSLGSKYTEAFF
TRBD2	TRBV6-1	TRBJ2-1	many	TGTGCCAGCAGTGATACTAGCGGGACATATAAATACAATGAGCAGTTCTTC	CASSDTSGTYKYNEQFF
TRBD1	TRBV5-8	TRBJ2-7	many	TGTGCCAGCAGCTCCCGGGACAGGGGGACCTACGAGCAGTACTTC	CASSSRDRGTYEQYF
NA	TRBV28	TRBJ2-7	medium-sized	TGTGCCAGCAGTCAGACTAGTGGAGGTAGCTACGAGCAGTACTTC	CASSQTSGGSYEQYF
TRBD1	TRBV6-1	TRBJ2-7	few	TGTGCAAGCGGTGAAGCCGGGACAGGGACCTACGAGCAGTACTTC	CASGEAGTGTYEQYF
NA	TRBV7-9	TRBJ2-5	many	TGTGCCAGCAGCTTCGCCGCCATCGGGCAGACCCAGTACTTC	CASSFAAIGQTQYF
TRBD1	TRBV6-5	TRBJ2-7	many	TGTGCCAGCAGTTACCGCTACGGGACAGGGTACGGCGAGCAGTACTTC	CASSYRYGTGYGEQYF
TRBD2	TRBV24-1	TRBJ2-1	NA	TGTGCCACCAGTGACCGACTAGCTGGTTCCTACAATGAGCAGTTCTTC	CATSDRLAGSYNEQFF
NA	TRBV11-2	TRBJ2-7	NA	TGTGCCAGCAGCTTTCAGGCAGGGGAAGGGCAGTACTTC	CASSFQAGEGQYF
NA	TRBV28	TRBJ1-2	few	TGTGCCAGCAGTAAGCTATACCATGGCTACACCTTC	CASSKLYHGYTF
NA	TRBV24-1	TRBJ2-1	many	TGTGCCACCGTTAGGCCCCTTGGTAACAATGAGCAGTTCTTC	CATVRPLGNNEQFF
TRBD1	TRBV29-1	TRBJ1-2	many	TGCAGCGGGGGGACAGGGGACTATGGCTACACCTTC	CSGGTGDYGYTF
NA	TRBV18	TRBJ1-6	NA	TGTGCCAGCCCGACTGACATATTAGGGCCCGATAATTCACCCCTCCACTTT	CASPTDILGPDNSPLHF
TRBD1	TRBV6-1	TRBJ1-5	many	TGTGCCAGCAGTGACTCCGGGACAGGGGGACGGCAGCCCCAGCATTTT	CASSDSGTGGRQPQHF
NA	TRBV5-1	TRBJ1-6	many	TGCGCCAGCAGCTTGCAGGGCCTCAATTCACCCCTCCACTTT	CASSLQGLNSPLHF
NA	TRBV20-1	TRBJ2-1	many	TGCAGTGCTAGAGGGGGGTGGGAATACAATGAGCAGTTCTTC	CSARGGWEYNEQFF
TRBD1	TRBV7-6	TRBJ1-3	many	TGTGCCAGCAGCTCGGACAGGGGGCCTGGAAACACCATATATTTT	CASSSDRGPGNTIYF
NA	TRBV14	TRBJ2-5	many	TGTGCCAGCAGCCAGAACCAAGAGACCCAGTACTTC	CASSQNQETQYF
NA	TRBV19	TRBJ1-3	many	TGTGCCAGTAGTATTGACATTACCTCTGGAAACACCATATATTTT	CASSIDITSGNTIYF
NA	TRBV10-3	TRBJ2-7	many	TGTGCCATCAGTGAGTCAAGCGGCGAGCAGTACTTC	CAISESSGEQYF
TRBD1	TRBV3-1	TRBJ1-1	many	TGTGCCAGCAGCCCAATTATGACAGGGATGAACACTGAAGCTTTCTTT	CASSPIMTGMNTEAFF
NA	TRBV12-3/TRBV12-4	TRBJ1-5	few	TGTGCCAGCAGACCTGACATGGGATATGATCAGCCCCACCATTTT	CASRPDMGYDQPHHF
NA	TRBV3-1	TRBJ2-7	many	TGTGCCAGCAGCCAACTTGGTTCCGAGCAGTACTTC	CASSQLGSEQYF
TRBD1	TRBV24-1	TRBJ2-7	few	TGTGCCACCAGTCCCGGGACAGGGGGCCTCGAGCAGTACTTC	CATSPGTGGLEQYF
NA	TRBV27	TRBJ2-7	NA	TGTGCCAGCAGCCCAGGGGACTCAAGCTCCTACGAGCAGTACTTC	CASSPGDSSSYEQYF
TRBD2	TRBV28	TRBJ2-4	many	TGTGCCAGCAGTTTATCGGGACTAGCGCACATTCAGTACTTC	CASSLSGLAHIQYF
NA	TRBV7-3	TRBJ2-1	many	TGTGCCAGCAGCCCATCGGGCGATGAGCAGTTCTTC	CASSPSGDEQFF
NA	TRBV30	TRBJ2-7	NA	TGTGCCTGGAGTGGCGAGGGAACCTACGAGCAGTACTTC	CAWSGEGTYEQYF
TRBD2	TRBV20-1	TRBJ2-1	many	TGCAGTGCTAGACTAGCGGCTTACAATGAGCAGTTCTTC	CSARLAAYNEQFF
NA	TRBV6-1	TRBJ2-5	NA	TGTGCCAGCAGTCTTACAGGGCCAGGGGAGACCAAGTACTTC	CASSLTGPGETKYF
NA	TRBV6-1	TRBJ2-5	NA	TGTGCCAGCAGCTCCATCCAAGAGACCCAGTACTTC	CASSSIQETQYF
NA	TRBV20-1	TRBJ2-5	many	TGCAGTTCGCCCAAGGGGGAGGGGGAGACCCAGTACTTC	CSSPKGEGETQYF